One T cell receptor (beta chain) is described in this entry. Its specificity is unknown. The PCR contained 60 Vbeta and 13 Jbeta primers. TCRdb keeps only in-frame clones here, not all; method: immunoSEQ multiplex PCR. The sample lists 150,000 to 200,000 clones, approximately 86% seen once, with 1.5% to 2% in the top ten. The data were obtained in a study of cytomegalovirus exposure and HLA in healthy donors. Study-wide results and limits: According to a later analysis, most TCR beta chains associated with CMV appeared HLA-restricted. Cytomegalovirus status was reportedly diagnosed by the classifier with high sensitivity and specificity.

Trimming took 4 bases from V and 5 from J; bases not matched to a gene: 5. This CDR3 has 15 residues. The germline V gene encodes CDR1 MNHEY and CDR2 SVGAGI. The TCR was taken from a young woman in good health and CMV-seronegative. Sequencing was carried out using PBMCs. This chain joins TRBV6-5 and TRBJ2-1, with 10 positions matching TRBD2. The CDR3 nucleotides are TGTGCCAGCAGTTTCTTAGCGGGAGGTCACAATGAGCAGTTCTTC. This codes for CASSFLAGGHNEQFF.